This T cell receptor beta chain was profiled in a study of OX40 agonist ivuxolimab in advanced cancers. Study-level background: In this trial design, patients received ivuxolimab intravenously at 0.01 to 10 mg/kg every 2 weeks.

The table came from immunoSEQ multiplex PCR; TCRdb's copy has only in-frame clones and leaves some out. This sample carries tens of thousands of clones, about nine tenths of them seen once, and the ten largest clones take 0.4% to 0.55%. This CDR3 spans 13 amino acids. Germline V lookup: CDR1 SGHAT, CDR2 FQDESV (reference sequence). Trimming removed 2 bases at V and 5 bases at J, with 10 bases between. V usage is TRBV11-1 and J usage is TRBJ2-7, with D possibly matching TRBD2 (5 bases). The sequence came from an adult with an advanced solid tumor such as melanoma, head and neck, liver or kidney cancer. Sequenced material: CD4+ or CD8+ T cells sorted from blood, taken in a trial of the OX40 agonist ivuxolimab. CDR3 region: CASSLFRGNEQYF. The CDR3 DNA reads TGTGCCAGCAGCTTATTTCGAGGGAACGAGCAGTACTTC.